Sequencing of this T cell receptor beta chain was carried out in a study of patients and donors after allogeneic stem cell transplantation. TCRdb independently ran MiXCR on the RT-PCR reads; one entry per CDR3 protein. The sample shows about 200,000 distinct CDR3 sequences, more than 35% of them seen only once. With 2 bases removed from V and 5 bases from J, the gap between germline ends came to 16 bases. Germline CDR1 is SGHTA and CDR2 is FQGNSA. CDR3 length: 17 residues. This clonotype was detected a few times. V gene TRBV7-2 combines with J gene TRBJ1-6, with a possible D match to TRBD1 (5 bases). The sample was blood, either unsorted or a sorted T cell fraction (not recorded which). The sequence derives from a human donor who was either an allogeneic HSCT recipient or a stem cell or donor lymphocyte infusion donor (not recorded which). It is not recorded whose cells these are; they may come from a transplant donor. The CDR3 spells CASSLKPPGPNNSPLHF. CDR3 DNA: TGTGCCAGCAGCTTAAAACCCCCGGGACCCAATAATTCACCCCTCCACTTT.